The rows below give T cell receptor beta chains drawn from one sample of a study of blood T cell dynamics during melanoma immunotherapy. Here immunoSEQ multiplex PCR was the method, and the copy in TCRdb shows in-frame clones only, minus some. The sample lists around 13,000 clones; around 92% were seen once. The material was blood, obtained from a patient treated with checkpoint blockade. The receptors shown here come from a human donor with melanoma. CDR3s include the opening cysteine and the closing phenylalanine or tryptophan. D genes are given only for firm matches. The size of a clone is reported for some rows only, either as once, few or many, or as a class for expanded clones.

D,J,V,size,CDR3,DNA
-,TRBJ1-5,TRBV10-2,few,CASSLVGNVGNQPQHF,TGCGCCAGCAGTCTGGTAGGGAATGTGGGCAATCAGCCCCAGCATTTT
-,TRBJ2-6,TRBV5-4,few,CASSLDSGANVLTF,TGTGCCAGCAGCTTGGACTCTGGGGCCAACGTCCTGACTTTC
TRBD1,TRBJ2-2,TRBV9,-,CASSAVGQAGGELFF,TGTGCCAGCAGCGCCGTGGGACAGGCGGGCGGGGAGCTGTTTTTT
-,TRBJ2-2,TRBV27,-,CASSFYYNTGELFF,TGTGCCAGCAGTTTCTACTATAACACCGGGGAGCTGTTTTTT
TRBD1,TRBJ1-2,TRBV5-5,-,CASSLTGVRGYTF,TGTGCCAGCAGCTTGACAGGGGTGCGAGGCTACACCTTC
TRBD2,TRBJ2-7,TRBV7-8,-,CASSRGTSGGYEQYF,TGTGCCAGCAGCCGAGGGACTAGCGGAGGGTACGAGCAGTACTTC
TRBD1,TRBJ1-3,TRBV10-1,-,CASSEFRDRISGNTIYF,TGCGCCAGCAGTGAGTTCCGGGACAGGATCTCTGGAAACACCATATATTTT
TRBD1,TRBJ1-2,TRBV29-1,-,CSATGTGGLGGYGYTF,TGCAGCGCAACCGGGACAGGGGGCTTAGGTGGTTATGGCTACACCTTC
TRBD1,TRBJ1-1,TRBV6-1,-,CASRGQGAGDTEAFF,TGTGCCAGCAGAGGACAGGGGGCTGGGGACACTGAAGCTTTCTTT
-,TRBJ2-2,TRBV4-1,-,CASSQRSGELFF,TGCGCCAGCAGCCAAAGATCCGGGGAGCTGTTTTTT
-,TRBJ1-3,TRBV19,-,CASSIGGSRSGNTIYF,TGTGCCAGTAGTATAGGGGGGAGTCGCTCTGGAAACACCATATATTTT
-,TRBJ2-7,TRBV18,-,CASSRDTTYEQYF,TGTGCCAGCTCAAGGGACACCACCTACGAGCAGTACTTC
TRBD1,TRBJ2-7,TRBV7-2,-,CASSSRTGVEQYF,TGTGCCAGCAGCTCCCGGACAGGGGTCGAGCAGTACTTC
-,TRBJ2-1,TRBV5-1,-,CASSRRLGRLPNEQFF,TGCGCCAGCAGCCGGAGACTCGGAAGGCTGCCGAATGAGCAGTTCTTC
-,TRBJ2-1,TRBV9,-,CANSALSPDNEQFF,TGTGCCAACAGCGCATTGAGCCCGGACAATGAGCAGTTCTTC
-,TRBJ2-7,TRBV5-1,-,CASGESAPPEGQYF,TGCGCCAGCGGAGAATCGGCCCCACCAGAAGGGCAGTACTTC
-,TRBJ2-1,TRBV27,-,CASRTGVGKDEQFF,TGTGCCAGCAGAACGGGGGTAGGTAAGGATGAGCAGTTCTTC
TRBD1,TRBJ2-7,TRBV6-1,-,CASSEAGRDRDSYEQYF,TGTGCCAGCAGTGAAGCAGGGAGGGACAGGGATTCCTACGAGCAGTACTTC
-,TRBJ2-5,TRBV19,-,CASSSPRVGETQYF,TGTGCCAGTAGCAGCCCCCGGGTGGGCGAGACCCAGTACTTC
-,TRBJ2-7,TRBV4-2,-,CASSQDWGRGREQYF,TGTGCCAGCAGCCAAGATTGGGGACGAGGTCGGGAGCAGTACTTC
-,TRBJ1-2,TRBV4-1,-,CASSQEPRDGYTF,TGCGCCAGCAGCCAAGAGCCCAGAGATGGCTACACCTTC
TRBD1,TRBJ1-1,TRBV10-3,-,CAISELDRETEAFF,TGTGCCATCAGTGAACTGGACAGGGAGACTGAAGCTTTCTTT
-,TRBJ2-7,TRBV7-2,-,CASSLGPDSTYEQYF,TGTGCCAGCAGCTTAGGCCCGGACAGTACCTACGAGCAGTACTTC
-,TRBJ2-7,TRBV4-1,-,CASSQGERDYEQYF,TGCGCCAGCAGCCAAGGAGAGAGGGACTACGAGCAGTACTTC
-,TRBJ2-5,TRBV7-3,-,CASSPGGSGETQYF,TGTGCCAGCAGTCCCGGAGGATCCGGGGAGACCCAGTACTTC
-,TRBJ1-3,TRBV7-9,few,CASSLGTAGNTIYF,TGTGCCAGCAGCTTAGGGACAGCTGGAAACACCATATATTTT
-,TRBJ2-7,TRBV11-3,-,CASSYDSQEPYEQYF,TGTGCCAGCAGCTACGACAGCCAGGAACCATACGAGCAGTACTTC
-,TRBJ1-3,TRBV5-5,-,CASSLIHGSLSGNTIYF,TGTGCCAGCAGCTTGATACACGGCAGCCTCTCTGGAAACACCATATATTTT
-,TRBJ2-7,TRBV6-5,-,CASSLRQAYEQYF,TGTGCCAGCAGTTTAAGGCAGGCCTACGAGCAGTACTTC
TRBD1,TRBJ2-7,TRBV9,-,CASSPRTGFNEQYF,TGTGCCAGCAGCCCCCGGACAGGGTTCAACGAGCAGTACTTC
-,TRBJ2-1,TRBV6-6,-,CASSYDSSYNEQFF,TGTGCCAGCAGTTACGATAGCTCCTACAATGAGCAGTTCTTC
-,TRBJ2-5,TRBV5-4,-,CASSLVALRVEEQYF,TGTGCCAGCAGCTTAGTAGCCCTCCGAGTAGAGGAGCAGTACTTC
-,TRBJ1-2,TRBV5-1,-,CASSLGVGFVPVQGYTF,TGCGCCAGCAGCTTGGGGGTCGGATTCGTTCCGGTTCAGGGCTACACCTTC
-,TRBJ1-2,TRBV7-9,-,CASSPDLYGYTF,TGTGCCAGCAGCCCCGACCTCTATGGCTACACCTTC
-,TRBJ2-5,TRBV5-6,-,CASSLGAQGPSETQYF,TGTGCCAGCAGCTTGGGGGCCCAGGGCCCCTCAGAGACCCAGTACTTC
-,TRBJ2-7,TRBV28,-,CASSFLLGEQYF,TGTGCCAGCAGTTTCCTTTTGGGTGAGCAGTACTTC
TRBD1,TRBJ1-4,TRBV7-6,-,CASSSGRGWGEKLFF,TGTGCCAGCAGCTCCGGCAGGGGGTGGGGTGAAAAACTGTTTTTT
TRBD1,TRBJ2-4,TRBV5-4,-,CASSPKGAGDIQYF,TGTGCCAGCAGCCCAAAGGGGGCTGGGGACATTCAGTACTTC
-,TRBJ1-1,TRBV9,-,CASSPRQNTEAFF,TGTGCCAGCAGCCCCCGACAGAACACTGAAGCTTTCTTT
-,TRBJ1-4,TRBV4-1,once,CASSQEFLGGGNEKLFF,TGCGCCAGCAGCCAAGAGTTCCTGGGGGGCGGGAATGAAAAACTGTTTTTT
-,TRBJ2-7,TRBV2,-,CASSDGAVSYEQYF,TGTGCCAGCAGTGATGGGGCAGTTTCCTACGAGCAGTACTTC
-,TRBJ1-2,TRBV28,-,CATLLPQHYGYTF,TGTGCCACCCTACTTCCACAGCACTATGGCTACACCTTC
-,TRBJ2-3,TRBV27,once,CASSFKLSTDTQYF,TGTGCCAGCAGTTTTAAGCTTAGCACAGATACGCAGTATTTT
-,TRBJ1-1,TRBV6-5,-,CASSDGSEAFF,TGTGCCAGCAGTGACGGGAGTGAAGCTTTCTTT
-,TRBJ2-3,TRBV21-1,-,CASRPPGQGATDTQYF,TGTGCCAGCAGGCCGCCGGGACAGGGGGCAACAGATACGCAGTATTTT
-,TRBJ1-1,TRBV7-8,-,CASSSGRGKNTEAFF,TGTGCCAGCAGCTCCGGCAGGGGTAAGAACACTGAAGCTTTCTTT
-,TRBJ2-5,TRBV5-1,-,CASSPRTGSRETQYF,TGCGCCAGCAGCCCCCGGACTGGGTCTAGGGAGACCCAGTACTTC
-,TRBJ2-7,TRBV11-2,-,CASSFGQGNEQYF,TGTGCCAGCAGCTTTGGGCAGGGGAACGAGCAGTACTTC